This T cell receptor beta chain came from a study of patients and donors after allogeneic stem cell transplantation. The sample holds many counts of this clonotype. TCRdb recomputed calls from the RT-PCR reads with MiXCR, one row per CDR3 protein. Seen here are 4,000 to 5,000 distinct CDR3 sequences, around 17% observed once, and the top ten hold 76%. V was clipped by 4 bases and J by 0 bases, with 17 bases between them. The CDR3 loop spans 18 amino acids. In germline, CDR1 is SGHRS, CDR2 YFSETQ. The chain uses TRBV5-1 and TRBJ2-6; possibly TRBD1 for D (5 bases). The clonotype was recovered from a human donor who was either an allogeneic HSCT recipient or a stem cell or donor lymphocyte infusion donor (not recorded which). It is not recorded whose cells these are; they may come from a transplant donor. The material sequenced was blood, either unsorted or a sorted T cell fraction (not recorded which). DNA of the CDR3: TGCGCCAGCAGCGTGTCAGGGTCATGGAGCTCTGGGGCCAACGTCCTGACTTTC. Translating it yields CASSVSGSWSSGANVLTF.